Below are 16 T cell receptor beta chains sequenced from a single sample in a study of beta chain features in type 1 diabetes (dated by TCRdb to the late 2010s). The library relied on the immunoSEQ multiplex PCR assay. All of the isolated RNA was reverse transcribed with the High Capacity cDNA Reverse Transcription Kit, so expressed TCRB transcripts were sequenced. The source is immuneACCESS, and TCRdb retained only in-frame sequences with V and J called. Part of the clones is not carried over; for the studies checked, unresolved V genes explain less than half of this, and the remainder is unexplained. The sample table shows 400,000 to 550,000 clones, and roughly 10% are seen once. The ten largest clones add up to 0.045% to 0.06% of the sample. The specimen sequenced was naive CD4+ T cells from blood. This specimen's cell subset or site label, interpreted: true naive CD4+ T cells. The receptors here all came from a woman aged 18-29 years in good health.

This clone has at least ten counts. The rearrangement uses TRBV4-1 and TRBJ2-7; a possible D gene is TRBD2 (5 bases). This CDR3 is built from 11 residues. The germline V gene has CDR1 MGHRA and CDR2 YSYEKL. Trimming pared 3 bases from V and 8 bases from J, leaving 8 bases between. CDR3 sequence reads: CASSHRGKQYV. The CDR3 DNA reads as TGCGCCAGCAGCCACCGGGGAAAGCAGTACGTC.

The rearrangement links TRBV18 to TRBJ1-4, with TRBD1 as a possible D gene (5 bases). Germline V gene data show CDR1 as KGHSH and CDR2 as LQKENI. CDR3 length: 15 residues. Trimming left V 3 bases short and J 3 bases short, with 11 bases between. DNA of the CDR3: TGTGCCAGCTCACCTCTCAGGGATCCTAATGAAAAACTGTTTTTT. Translating it yields CASSPLRDPNEKLFF.

The V and J genes are TRBV7-9 and TRBJ1-6; 7 nucleotides line up with TRBD1. V lost 5 bases, J lost 5 bases, and 3 bases stayed unmatched. The CDR3 runs to 14 residues. The germline CDR1 and CDR2 sequences are SEHNR and FQNEAQ (reference sequence). The CDR3, as DNA: TGTGCCAGCAGCGTGGGACAGAATAATTCACCCCTCCACTTT. This translates into CASSVGQNNSPLHF.

This rearrangement joins TRBV4-2 to TRBJ2-6, with D perhaps given as TRBD1 or TRBD2 (5 bases each). V was shortened by 4 bases and J by 13 bases, with 11 bases between the two germline ends. Germline V CDR1 and CDR2: LGHNA, YNFKEQ. This CDR3 spans 12 amino acids. The CDR3 DNA sequence: TGTGCCAGCAGCCCGGGGCTGGGGGTCCTGACTTTC. The encoded protein is CASSPGLGVLTF.

This clone was observed a handful of times. The chain is built from TRBV25-1 and TRBJ2-4; a possible D gene is TRBD1 (6 bases). Looked up from germline, CDR1 is MGHDK and CDR2 is SYGVNS. The CDR3 runs to 13 residues. The V end lost 5 bases, the J end lost 6 bases, and 11 bases lay between the germline ends. Written as DNA, the CDR3 is TGTGCCAGCAGTTACAGGGCCCGAAACATTCAGTACTTC. Encoded protein: CASSYRARNIQYF. The variable domain in full, completed from reference TRBV25-1 and TRBJ2-4, reads EADIYQTPRYLVIGTGKKITLECSQTMGHDKMYWYQQDPGMELHLIHYSYGVNSTEKGDLSSESTVSRIRTEHFPLTLESARPSHTSQYLCASSYRARNIQYFGAGTRLSVL.

This sequence joins TRBV7-2 and TRBJ1-5, with 9 bases identical to TRBD1. The junction had 13 bases not matched to a gene; V was cut back by 1 base and J by 3 bases. Germline CDR1 and CDR2: SGHTA and FQGNSA. The CDR3 consists of 19 residues. CDR3 residues: CASSLEGQGVGYYNQPQHF. CDR3 nucleotides: TGTGCCAGCAGCTTAGAGGGACAGGGAGTGGGTTATTACAATCAGCCCCAGCATTTT.

This clone has only a few counts. This chain connects TRBV9 to TRBJ1-1; no clear D gene. The ends were cut back, 0 bases at V and 7 bases at J, with 10 bases in the middle. The CDR3 length is 13 residues. Looked up from germline, CDR1 is SGDLS and CDR2 is YYNGEE. The CDR3 DNA sequence: TGTGCCAGCAGCGTAGTAGGTTTCGGTGAAGCTTTCTTT. Translating it yields CASSVVGFGEAFF.

This clone came up a few times. The rearrangement joins TRBV9 to TRBJ2-1; D is possibly TRBD1 (5 bases). Trimming stripped 4 bases from V and 0 bases from J, with 11 bases between. The CDR3 sequence is 15 residues long. Germline assignment: CDR1 SGDLS and CDR2 YYNGEE. The CDR3 region is CASSPRQSSYNEQFF. The CDR3 bases are TGTGCCAGCAGCCCCCGACAGAGCTCCTACAATGAGCAGTTCTTC.

V and J are TRBV5-1 and TRBJ1-4; D is undetermined. CDR3 length: 15 amino acids. Germline V gene sequence: CDR1 SGHRS, CDR2 YFSETQ. V lost 4 bases, J lost 7 bases, and 17 bases lay in between. The CDR3 DNA follows: TGCGCCAGCAGCCTGTCGGACCTCAGGAGTGAAAAACTGTTTTTT. Residues: CASSLSDLRSEKLFF.

The chain uses TRBV29-1 and TRBJ2-5, with D maybe TRBD1 (5 bases). Germline V gives CDR1 SQVTM, CDR2 ANQGSEA. Trimming took off 6 bases at V and 1 base at J, with 21 bases between the two ends. The CDR3 extends over 16 amino acids. CDR3 DNA sequence: TGCAGCGTCGTAGGAACCTTGACAGCCGCCCAAGAGACCCAGTACTTC. Its translation: CSVVGTLTAAQETQYF.

This chain connects TRBV19 to TRBJ2-1; TRBD2 agrees at 10 bases. The CDR3 contains 13 residues. V was clipped by 9 bases and J by 10 bases; unmatched bases: 9. Looked up from germline, CDR1 is LNHDA and CDR2 is SQIVND (reference sequence). For the CDR3, the DNA is TGTGCCAGCGTCCTAGCGGGAGAGCGAGAGCAGTTCTTC. Protein: CASVLAGEREQFF.

Only a few counts were recorded for this clone. The chain combines TRBV9 with TRBJ1-2, with no clear D. V lost 0 bases to trimming and J lost 2 bases, with 11 bases between them. Germline V gives CDR1 SGDLS, CDR2 YYNGEE. The CDR3 is 15 residues long. The CDR3 DNA reads TGTGCCAGCAGCGTAGTGCCAGGCGTAAACTATGGCTACACCTTC. Protein sequence: CASSVVPGVNYGYTF.

This clone was seen only a few times. The chain joins TRBV7-3 to TRBJ2-2; D not certain. Germline values: CDR1 SGHTA, CDR2 FQGTGA. CDR3 size: 12 residues. Trimming removed 5 bases from V and 6 bases from J, with 7 bases in between. CDR3 amino acids: CASSPMAGELFF. In nucleotides, the CDR3 is TGTGCCAGCAGCCCGATGGCCGGGGAGCTGTTTTTT.

V and J are TRBV4-3 and TRBJ2-5, with TRBD1 identical over 9 bases. The CDR3 extends over 16 amino acids. CDR1 is LGHNA, CDR2 YSLEER, per germline. V dropped 2 bases and J dropped 5; count of bases not matched to a gene: 9. CDR3 coding DNA: TGCGCCAGCAGCCAAAGTCCGGGACAGGGATGGGAGACCCAGTACTTC. Its protein product is CASSQSPGQGWETQYF.

This clone turned up a few times. This rearrangement joins TRBV7-9 to TRBJ2-1; 8 bases align to TRBD2. Trimming took 4 bases from V and 9 from J; bases not matched to a gene: 8. Looked up from germline, CDR1 is SEHNR and CDR2 is FQNEAQ (reference sequence). The CDR3 sequence is 14 residues long. The CDR3 is CASSWGLVSLEQFF. The CDR3 nucleotides read TGTGCCAGCAGCTGGGGACTAGTGAGTCTTGAGCAGTTCTTC.

Regarding this clone: This CDR3 is also generated by other DNA sequences in the sample. DNA of the CDR3: TGTGCCAGCAGTCTCCGCAATCAGCCCCAGCATTTT. As protein: CASSLRNQPQHF. The gene calls are TRBV28 and TRBJ1-5; D not resolved. Trimming stripped 5 bases from V and 2 bases from J, with 4 bases between. Germline V CDR1 and CDR2: MDHEN, SYDVKM. The CDR3 sequence is 12 residues long.